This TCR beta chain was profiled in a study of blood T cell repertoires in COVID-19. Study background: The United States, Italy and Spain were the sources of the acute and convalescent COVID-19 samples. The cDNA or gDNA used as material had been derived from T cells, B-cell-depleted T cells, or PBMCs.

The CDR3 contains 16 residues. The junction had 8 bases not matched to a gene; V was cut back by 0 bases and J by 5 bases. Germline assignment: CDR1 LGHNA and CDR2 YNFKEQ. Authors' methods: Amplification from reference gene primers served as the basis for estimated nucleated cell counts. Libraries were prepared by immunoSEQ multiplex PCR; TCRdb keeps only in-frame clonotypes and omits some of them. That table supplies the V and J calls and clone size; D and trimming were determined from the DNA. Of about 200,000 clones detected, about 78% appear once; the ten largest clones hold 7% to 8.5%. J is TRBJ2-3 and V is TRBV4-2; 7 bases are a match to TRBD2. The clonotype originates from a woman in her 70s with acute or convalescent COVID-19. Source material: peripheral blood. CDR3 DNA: TGTGCCAGCAGCCAAGATGAGCGGGGTCGGGGAGATACGCAGTATTTT. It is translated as CASSQDERGRGDTQYF.